Presented here are 18 T cell receptor beta chains from one specimen sequenced in a study of shared clonotypes between healthy human individuals. Clones were read by immunoSEQ multiplex PCR, and TCRdb kept only the in-frame ones, dropping some. The top ten hold 0.85% to 1% of the sample, which has around 1.1 million clones, approximately 80% seen once. The material sequenced was memory CD4+ T cells from PBMCs. Documented subset: CD45RA-negative fraction. These receptors were taken from a young man in good health. Some clones in this sample may be carry-over from other donors' samples.

The V and J genes are TRBV4-3 and TRBJ1-1; tentative D call: TRBD1 (6 bases). With 2 bases removed from V and 4 bases from J, the gap between germline ends came to 11 bases. From germline, CDR1 is LGHNA and CDR2 YSLEER. This CDR3 has 14 residues. For the CDR3, the DNA is TGCGCCAGCAGCCAACTCAGGGGTACCACTGAAGCTTTCTTT. Translated, it gives CASSQLRGTTEAFF.

In its sample, this clone was seen a few times. The V gene is TRBV29-1, the J gene TRBJ2-6; a possible D gene is TRBD1 (7 bases). V dropped 8 bases and J dropped 1 base, with 18 bases sitting between them. Per germline, CDR1 SQVTM and CDR2 ANQGSEA. This CDR3 has 16 amino acids. CDR3 nucleotides: TGCAGCTTCAGCAGGGGGGACTCATCTGGGGCCAACGTCCTGACTTTC. As protein: CSFSRGDSSGANVLTF.

The V call is TRBV27, the J call TRBJ2-2, with D unresolved. The CDR3 totals 12 residues. Germline V gives CDR1 MNHEY, CDR2 SMNVEV (reference sequence). Trimming cost V 3 bases and J 6 bases, with 5 bases left between them. In nucleotides, the CDR3 is TGTGCCAGCAGTTTGGGCCCCGGGGAGCTGTTTTTT. It codes for CASSLGPGELFF.

The rearrangement links TRBV7-2 to TRBJ1-5; D might be TRBD1 (6 bases). Germline V gene lookup returns CDR1 SGHTA and CDR2 FQGNSA. The CDR3 spans 13 residues. V lost 5 bases and J 6 bases, leaving 11 bases between the germline ends. This CDR3 reads CASSRGGSQPQHF. CDR3 DNA: TGTGCCAGCAGCCGAGGGGGGAGTCAGCCCCAGCATTTT.

This clone turned up a few times. The chain combines TRBV5-6 with TRBJ2-6; 7 positions agree with TRBD1. CDR3 size: 15 residues. CDR1 SGHDT and CDR2 YYEEEE come from the germline V gene. After removal of 2 bases from V and 2 bases from J, the junction contained 1 base not matched to a gene. CDR3 loop: CASSLGGAGANVLTF. The CDR3 nucleotides read TGTGCCAGCAGCTTAGGGGGCGCTGGGGCCAACGTCCTGACTTTC.

The J gene is TRBJ1-4, the V gene TRBV4-1; TRBD1 might be the D (6 bases). Trimming cost V 2 bases and J 1 base, with 11 bases left between them. The CDR3 totals 16 residues. The germline V gene has CDR1 MGHRA and CDR2 YSYEKL. In DNA, the CDR3 is TGCGCCAGCAGCCAACCGACACAGGGAACTAATGAAAAACTGTTTTTT. Its translation: CASSQPTQGTNEKLFF.

The sample holds a few counts of this clone. The chain links TRBV7-3 to TRBJ2-1, with D perhaps matching TRBD2 (7 bases). The V and J ends lost 4 bases and 9 bases respectively, with 13 bases between them. Germline CDR1 reads SGHTA; CDR2 reads FQGTGA. The CDR3 extends over 13 amino acids. CDR3 DNA sequence: TGTGCCAGCAGCTCCTACAGGGAGGGTGAGCAGTTCTTC. Amino acid sequence: CASSSYREGEQFF.

This clone came up once. This rearrangement joins TRBV5-4 to TRBJ2-5, with D tentatively TRBD2 (6 bases). Trimming took 2 bases from V and 2 from J, leaving 10 bases between them. The CDR3 is 14 amino acids. The germline gives CDR1 SGHNT, CDR2 YYREEE (reference sequence). CDR3 in DNA: TGTGCCAGCAGCTTCCTAGCGAGACAAGAGACCCAGTACTTC. This gives the protein CASSFLARQETQYF.

The gene calls are TRBV19 and TRBJ1-4, with a possible D match to TRBD1 (6 bases). V was cut by 7 bases and J by 4 bases, with 13 bases left in between. This CDR3 region has 14 residues. Germline V CDR1 and CDR2: LNHDA, SQIVND (reference sequence). The CDR3 region is CASNTDSYNEKLFF. CDR3 in DNA: TGTGCCAGTAACACGGACAGTTATAATGAAAAACTGTTTTTT. Together with reference TRBV19 and TRBJ1-4, the CDR3 gives the full variable domain: DGGITQSPKYLFRKEGQNVTLSCEQNLNHDAMYWYRQDPGQGLRLIYYSQIVNDFQKGDIAEGYSVSREKKESFPLTVTSAQKNPTAFYLCASNTDSYNEKLFFGSGTQLSVL.

A single count supports this clone. CDR3 sequence: CASSVNIQYF. CDR3 DNA sequence: TGTGCCAGCAGCGTCAACATCCAGTACTTC. This chain joins TRBV7-9 and TRBJ2-7; no clear D gene. Per the germline V gene, CDR1 is SEHNR and CDR2 is FQNEAQ (reference sequence). This CDR3 is built from 10 residues. V was trimmed by 5 bases and J by 10 bases, leaving 9 bases between them.

This sequence joins TRBV9 and TRBJ2-5, with D possibly being TRBD2 (5 bases). The CDR3 extends over 15 amino acids. The germline gives CDR1 SGDLS, CDR2 YYNGEE. V lost 4 bases, J lost 5 bases, and 18 bases lay in between. The CDR3 sequence: CASSSDLASLETQYF. The DNA for the CDR3 is TGTGCCAGCAGCTCCGATTTAGCGTCGTTGGAGACCCAGTACTTC. Filled out from reference TRBV9 and TRBJ2-5, the complete variable domain reads DSGVTQTPKHLITATGQRVTLRCSPRSGDLSVYWYQQSLDQGLQFLIQYYNGEERAKGNILERFSAQQFPDLHSELNLSSLELGDSALYFCASSSDLASLETQYFGPGTRLLVL.

This clone was detected many times. An end of the junction does not agree with germline; a read error may underlie this. The rearrangement links TRBV4-1 to TRBJ1-1, with D maybe TRBD1 (5 bases). This CDR3 contains 13 residues. Per the germline V gene, CDR1 is MGHRA and CDR2 is YSYEKL. This chain's CDR3 is CASSQRSGLPNLF. For the CDR3, the DNA is TGCGCCAGCAGCCAAAGATCGGGACTACCAAATTTATTT.

Details on this clone: A read error may be the cause here, since a much bigger clone is one base away. The rearrangement joins TRBV4-1 to TRBJ2-1, with 9 bases aligning to TRBD1. Germline V gives CDR1 MGHRA, CDR2 YSYEKL. CDR3 length equals 17 residues. The CDR3 reads CASSGQGSLSSYNGQFF. The DNA of the CDR3 is TGCGCCAGCAGCGGACAGGGGTCGTTGTCATCCTACAATGGGCAGTTCTTC.

The V gene is TRBV5-1, the J gene TRBJ2-1; D might be TRBD2 (5 bases). The germline gives CDR1 SGHRS, CDR2 YFSETQ. The germline V and J ends were trimmed by 7 bases and 5 bases, with 22 bases remaining between them. This CDR3 is 16 amino acids long. The CDR3 sequence is CASCWGGSGVNNEQFF. The CDR3 DNA sequence: TGCGCCAGCTGTTGGGGTGGGAGCGGAGTTAACAATGAGCAGTTCTTC. The full variable domain, rest sourced from reference TRBV5-1 and TRBJ2-1, is KAGVTQTPRYLIKTRGQQVTLSCSPISGHRSVSWYQQTPGQGLQFLFEYFSETQRNKGNFPGRFSGRQFSNSRSEMNVSTLELGDSALYLCASCWGGSGVNNEQFFGPGTRLTVL.

Details on this clone: Different DNA sequences within this sample yield the same CDR3. The chain has TRBV11-3 and TRBJ1-1; D not resolved. Trimming shortened V by 1 base and J by 1 base, and 7 bases separated the two germline ends. The CDR3 covers 14 residues. Germline CDR1 is SGHNT and CDR2 is YENEEA. CDR3 loop: CASSLGRGNTEAFF. The CDR3 DNA reads TGTGCCAGCAGCTTAGGACGGGGGAACACTGAAGCTTTCTTT. Complete variable domain (other parts from reference TRBV11-3 and TRBJ1-1): EAGVVQSPRYKIIEKKQPVAFWCNPISGHNTLYWYLQNLGQGPELLIRYENEEAVDDSQLPKDRFSAERLKGVDSTLKIQPAELGDSAVYLCASSLGRGNTEAFFGQGTRLTVV.

The J gene is TRBJ2-5, the V gene TRBV5-1, with D possibly being TRBD1 or TRBD2 (5 bases each). Trimming took 2 bases from V and 5 from J, leaving 13 bases between them. Germline V gives CDR1 SGHRS, CDR2 YFSETQ. The CDR3 is made up of 14 amino acids. Here the CDR3 reads CASSLEGNRETQYF. CDR3 DNA sequence: TGCGCCAGCAGCTTAGAGGGCAACAGGGAGACCCAGTACTTC.

The chain uses TRBV6-1 and TRBJ2-6, with 8 bases aligning to TRBD1. V lost 6 bases to trimming and J lost 2 bases; unmatched junction nucleotides: 3. Germline CDR1 and CDR2: MNHNS and SASEGT. The length of the CDR3 is 15 residues. Here the CDR3 reads CASSLTGAGANVLTF. CDR3 nucleotides: TGTGCCAGCAGCCTGACAGGGGCTGGGGCCAACGTCCTGACTTTC.

The gene calls are TRBV28 and TRBJ2-6, with D perhaps matching TRBD1 (6 bases). V was clipped by 8 bases and J by 9 bases, with 20 bases between them. Germline CDR1 reads MDHEN; CDR2 reads SYDVKM. CDR3 length: 15 amino acids. CDR3 nucleotides: TGTGCCAGCCGACGAACCGGGACAACGGGCAACGTCCTGACTTTC. Its protein product is CASRRTGTTGNVLTF. The full variable domain, completed using reference TRBV28 and TRBJ2-6, is DVKVTQSSRYLVKRTGEKVFLECVQDMDHENMFWYRQDPGLGLRLIYFSYDVKMKEKGDIPEGYSVSREKKERFSLILESASTNQTSMYLCASRRTGTTGNVLTFGAGSRLTVL.